A selection of T cell receptor beta chains follows, all from one sample in a study of shared clonotypes between healthy human individuals. Some clones are missing from TCRdb's copy, which holds only in-frame ones; the method was immunoSEQ multiplex PCR. The sample gives approximately 2,300,000 clones, under 95% of which show up once; approximately 0.4% is in the top ten. What was sequenced was naive CD4+ T cells from PBMCs. Receptor source: a man between 18 and 35 years old in good health. Some clones in this sample may be carry-over from other donors' samples. The CDR3 runs from the conserved cysteine through the conserved F or W. A D gene is named only where the DNA matches it firmly. Rows may omit the clone size; those that give it use once, few, many or a size class.

D | J | V | size | CDR3 | DNA
TRBD1 | TRBJ1-5 | TRBV15 | . | CATSRGQRNQPQHF | TGTGCCACCAGCAGGGGACAGCGAAATCAGCCCCAGCATTTT
TRBD1 | TRBJ2-7 | TRBV5-1 | . | CASSLGTGGREQYF | TGCGCCAGCAGCTTGGGAACAGGGGGTCGGGAGCAGTACTTC
. | TRBJ1-1 | TRBV7-3 | few | CASSFYRDTEAFF | TGTGCCAGCAGCTTTTACCGGGACACTGAAGCTTTCTTT
. | TRBJ2-7 | TRBV29-1 | . | CSATSRMEQYF | TGCAGCGCCACGTCCCGGATGGAGCAGTACTTC
. | TRBJ1-2 | TRBV14 | . | CASSQDIAWGYTF | TGTGCCAGCAGCCAAGACATAGCCTGGGGCTACACCTTC
. | TRBJ1-5 | TRBV7-8 | once | CASSPRVASSQPQHF | TGTGCCAGCAGCCCCCGGGTGGCCTCGAGTCAGCCCCAGCATTTT
TRBD2 | TRBJ2-7 | TRBV6-4 | . | CASSERGTSGRVFF | TGTGCCAGCAGTGAGAGAGGGACTAGCGGGAGAGTTTTTTTC
TRBD1 | TRBJ2-7 | TRBV27 | . | CASSPDRVISYEQYF | TGTGCCAGCAGTCCGGACAGGGTTATTTCCTACGAGCAGTACTTC
. | TRBJ2-1 | TRBV9 | . | CASSVGLGAYNEQFF | TGTGCCAGCAGCGTGGGGCTAGGTGCCTACAATGAGCAGTTCTTC
. | TRBJ2-7 | TRBV30 | . | CAWTKRQRSYEQYF | TGTGCCTGGACAAAAAGACAGAGATCCTACGAGCAGTACTTC
. | TRBJ1-2 | TRBV14 | . | CASSQTRIYGYTF | TGTGCCAGCAGCCAAACCAGGATCTATGGCTACACCTTC
TRBD1 | TRBJ2-5 | TRBV5-5 | . | CASSNRQGRGETQYF | TGTGCCAGCAGCAACAGACAGGGTAGAGGTGAGACCCAGTACTTC
. | TRBJ1-4 | TRBV6-6 | . | CASSYRPATNEKLFF | TGTGCCAGCAGTTATCGGCCAGCAACCAATGAAAAACTGTTTTTT
. | TRBJ2-7 | TRBV9 | . | CASSPTGSSYEQYF | TGTGCCAGCAGCCCTACCGGTAGCTCCTACGAGCAGTACTTC
TRBD1 | TRBJ2-5 | TRBV11-1 | . | CASSLAGQVGETQYF | TGTGCCAGCAGCTTAGCGGGACAGGTAGGAGAGACCCAGTACTTC
TRBD1 | TRBJ2-1 | TRBV6-1 | . | CASSARTGRPTNEQFF | TGTGCCAGCAGTGCCCGGACAGGGAGACCTACAAATGAGCAGTTCTTC
TRBD2 | TRBJ2-7 | TRBV18 | . | CASSLNGGASYEQYF | TGTGCCAGCTCACTAAACGGGGGGGCAAGCTACGAGCAGTACTTC
TRBD2 | TRBJ2-7 | TRBV5-1 | . | CASANPRGESVEQYF | TGCGCCAGCGCAAACCCTCGGGGGGAAAGTGTCGAGCAGTACTTC